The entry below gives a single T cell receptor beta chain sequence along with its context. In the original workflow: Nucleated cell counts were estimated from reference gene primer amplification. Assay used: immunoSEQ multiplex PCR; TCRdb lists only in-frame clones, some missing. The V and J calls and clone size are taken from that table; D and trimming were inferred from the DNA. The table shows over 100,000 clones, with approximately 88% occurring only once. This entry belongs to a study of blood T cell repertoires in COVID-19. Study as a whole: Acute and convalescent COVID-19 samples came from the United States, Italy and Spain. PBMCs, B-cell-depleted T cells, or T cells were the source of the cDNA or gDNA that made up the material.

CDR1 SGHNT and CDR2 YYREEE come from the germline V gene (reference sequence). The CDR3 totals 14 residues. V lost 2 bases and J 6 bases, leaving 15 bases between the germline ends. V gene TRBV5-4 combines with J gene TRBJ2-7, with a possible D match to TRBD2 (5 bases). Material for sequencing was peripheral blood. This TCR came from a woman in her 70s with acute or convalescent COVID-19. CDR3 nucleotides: TGTGCCAGCAGCTTAACGCCAGGAGGCGTCGAGCAGTACTTC. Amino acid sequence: CASSLTPGGVEQYF.